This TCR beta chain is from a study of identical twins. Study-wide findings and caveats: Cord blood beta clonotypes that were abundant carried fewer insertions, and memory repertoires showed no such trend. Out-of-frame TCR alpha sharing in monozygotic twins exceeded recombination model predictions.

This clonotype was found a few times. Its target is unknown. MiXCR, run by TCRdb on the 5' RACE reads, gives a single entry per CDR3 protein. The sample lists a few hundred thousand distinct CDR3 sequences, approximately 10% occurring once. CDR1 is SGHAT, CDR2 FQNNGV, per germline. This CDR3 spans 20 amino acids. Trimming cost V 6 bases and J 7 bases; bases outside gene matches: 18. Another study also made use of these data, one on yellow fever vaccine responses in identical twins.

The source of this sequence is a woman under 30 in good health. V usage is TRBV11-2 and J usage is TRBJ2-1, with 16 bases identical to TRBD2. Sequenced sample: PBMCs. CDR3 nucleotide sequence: TGTGCCAGCAGACCCTCCGGGGGGACTAGCGGGAGGGCCACGTTAAATGAGCAGTTCTTC. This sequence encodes CASRPSGGTSGRATLNEQFF.